Listed below are T cell receptor beta chains from one sample, sequenced in a study of identical twins. TCRdb reprocessed the 5' RACE reads with MiXCR, giving one entry per CDR3 protein. Among 1.5 million to 2 million distinct CDR3 sequences, around 33% were seen once, and the ten largest hold about 0.25%. The specimen was cord blood. These receptor sequences come from a newborn girl in good health. CDR3s include the opening cysteine and the closing phenylalanine or tryptophan. D genes are given only for firm matches. Rows give clone size only sometimes, using once, few, many, or a class for an expanded clone.

D gene: TRBD1
clone size: .
J gene: TRBJ1-4
V gene: TRBV4-1
CDR3 protein: CASSQPGQGALNEKLFF
CDR3 DNA: TGCGCCAGCAGCCAACCAGGACAGGGAGCCCTTAATGAAAAACTGTTTTTT

D gene: .
clone size: .
J gene: TRBJ2-1
V gene: TRBV7-2
CDR3 protein: CASSLLFSVGSYNEQFF
CDR3 DNA: TGTGCCAGCAGCTTACTTTTCTCCGTTGGGTCCTACAATGAGCAGTTCTTC

D gene: TRBD1
clone size: few
J gene: TRBJ2-7
V gene: TRBV7-9
CDR3 protein: CASSPRGQTYEQYF
CDR3 DNA: TGTGCCAGCAGCCCAAGGGGGCAGACCTACGAGCAGTACTTC

D gene: TRBD1
clone size: .
J gene: TRBJ2-1
V gene: TRBV5-8
CDR3 protein: CASSFTFVGTGSYNEQFF
CDR3 DNA: TGTGCCAGCAGCTTTACCTTCGTGGGGACAGGGTCCTACAATGAGCAGTTCTTC

D gene: TRBD1
clone size: .
J gene: TRBJ1-2
V gene: TRBV12-3/TRBV12-4
CDR3 protein: CASSPGRGTYGYTF
CDR3 DNA: TGTGCCAGCAGTCCGGGCAGGGGGACCTATGGCTACACCTTC

D gene: .
clone size: few
J gene: TRBJ1-1
V gene: TRBV5-1
CDR3 protein: CASSHLGSGGDTEAFF
CDR3 DNA: TGCGCCAGCAGCCACTTGGGGTCTGGGGGAGACACTGAAGCTTTCTTT

D gene: .
clone size: once
J gene: TRBJ1-5
V gene: TRBV20-1
CDR3 protein: CSARQGDGNQPQHF
CDR3 DNA: TGCAGTGCTAGACAGGGAGATGGCAATCAGCCCCAGCATTTT

D gene: TRBD2
clone size: few
J gene: TRBJ2-3
V gene: TRBV10-3
CDR3 protein: CAIRPVLAGRADTQYF
CDR3 DNA: TGTGCCATCAGACCCGTACTAGCGGGGAGGGCAGATACTCAGTATTTT

D gene: .
clone size: .
J gene: TRBJ2-7
V gene: TRBV7-8
CDR3 protein: CASSLGLIQYF
CDR3 DNA: TGTGCCAGCAGCCTGGGACTTATCCAGTACTTC

D gene: TRBD1
clone size: few
J gene: TRBJ1-2
V gene: TRBV20-1
CDR3 protein: CSATDRGVYGYTF
CDR3 DNA: TGCAGTGCGACAGACAGGGGGGTCTATGGCTACACCTTC

D gene: TRBD1
clone size: .
J gene: TRBJ2-5
V gene: TRBV20-1
CDR3 protein: CSARDVMVGTARQETQYF
CDR3 DNA: TGCAGTGCTAGAGATGTAATGGTGGGGACAGCGCGCCAAGAGACCCAGTACTTC

D gene: TRBD2
clone size: .
J gene: TRBJ2-1
V gene: TRBV11-3
CDR3 protein: CASRKREEVNEQFF
CDR3 DNA: TGTGCCAGCAGAAAGCGGGAGGAGGTCAATGAGCAGTTCTTC

D gene: .
clone size: .
J gene: TRBJ2-1
V gene: TRBV28
CDR3 protein: CASRMLGSSYNEQFF
CDR3 DNA: TGTGCCAGCAGGATGCTTGGCAGTTCCTACAATGAGCAGTTCTTC

D gene: .
clone size: .
J gene: TRBJ1-5
V gene: TRBV27
CDR3 protein: CASSIKFSTRSNQPQHF
CDR3 DNA: TGTGCCAGCAGTATTAAGTTCAGCACTCGGAGCAATCAGCCCCAGCATTTT

D gene: TRBD1
clone size: few
J gene: TRBJ2-2
V gene: TRBV6-1
CDR3 protein: CASSEQGALNTGELFF
CDR3 DNA: TGTGCCAGCAGTGAACAGGGGGCTTTGAACACCGGGGAGCTGTTTTTT

D gene: TRBD2
clone size: few
J gene: TRBJ2-1
V gene: TRBV30
CDR3 protein: CAWSWGLALYNEQFF
CDR3 DNA: TGTGCCTGGTCCTGGGGACTAGCGCTCTACAATGAGCAGTTCTTC

D gene: TRBD2
clone size: .
J gene: TRBJ2-3
V gene: TRBV20-1
CDR3 protein: CSAKREASTDTQYF
CDR3 DNA: TGCAGTGCTAAGCGGGAGGCAAGCACAGATACGCAGTATTTT

D gene: .
clone size: .
J gene: TRBJ2-5
V gene: TRBV2
CDR3 protein: CASHRLDQETQYF
CDR3 DNA: TGTGCCAGCCACCGACTAGACCAAGAGACCCAGTACTTC

D gene: .
clone size: .
J gene: TRBJ1-2
V gene: TRBV12-3/TRBV12-4
CDR3 protein: CASSWRTYGYTF
CDR3 DNA: TGTGCCAGCAGTTGGCGAACCTATGGCTACACCTTC

D gene: .
clone size: .
J gene: TRBJ2-5
V gene: TRBV15
CDR3 protein: CATSTSAQETQYF
CDR3 DNA: TGTGCCACCAGCACGTCGGCCCAAGAGACCCAGTACTTC

D gene: .
clone size: few
J gene: TRBJ2-7
V gene: TRBV12-3/TRBV12-4
CDR3 protein: CASSQQGGNSYEQYF
CDR3 DNA: TGTGCCAGCAGTCAACAAGGGGGTAACTCCTACGAGCAGTACTTC

D gene: TRBD1
clone size: few
J gene: TRBJ1-2
V gene: TRBV6-1
CDR3 protein: CASTDGRDRVGRNYGYTF
CDR3 DNA: TGTGCCAGCACCGACGGTAGGGACAGGGTTGGGAGAAACTATGGCTACACCTTC

D gene: .
clone size: few
J gene: TRBJ1-2
V gene: TRBV20-1
CDR3 protein: CSGGGGYTF
CDR3 DNA: TGCAGTGGGGGGGGTGGCTACACCTTC

D gene: .
clone size: many
J gene: TRBJ2-3
V gene: TRBV29-1
CDR3 protein: CSVDRAGYSTDTQYF
CDR3 DNA: TGCAGCGTTGATCGGGCAGGGTACAGCACAGATACGCAGTATTTT

D gene: TRBD1
clone size: .
J gene: TRBJ1-4
V gene: TRBV12-3/TRBV12-4
CDR3 protein: CASSSGQGEKDNEKLFF
CDR3 DNA: TGTGCCAGCAGTTCCGGACAGGGGGAGAAGGATAATGAAAAACTGTTTTTT

D gene: TRBD2
clone size: few
J gene: TRBJ2-1
V gene: TRBV7-2
CDR3 protein: CASSLASGANNEQFF
CDR3 DNA: TGTGCCAGCAGTTTGGCTAGCGGGGCTAATAATGAGCAGTTCTTC

D gene: .
clone size: .
J gene: TRBJ1-2
V gene: TRBV2
CDR3 protein: CARGVGYGYTF
CDR3 DNA: TGTGCCAGGGGAGTTGGGTATGGCTACACCTTC

D gene: TRBD2
clone size: few
J gene: TRBJ2-7
V gene: TRBV20-1
CDR3 protein: CSASLRTSGNEQYF
CDR3 DNA: TGCAGTGCTAGTCTCAGGACTAGCGGGAACGAGCAGTACTTC

D gene: .
clone size: few
J gene: TRBJ2-3
V gene: TRBV25-1
CDR3 protein: CASSESRPTDTQYF
CDR3 DNA: TGTGCCAGCAGTGAATCCAGGCCCACAGATACGCAGTATTTT

D gene: .
clone size: .
J gene: TRBJ1-5
V gene: TRBV28
CDR3 protein: CASSLYGRGNQPQHF
CDR3 DNA: TGTGCCAGCAGTTTATACGGACGGGGAAATCAGCCCCAGCATTTT

D gene: TRBD1
clone size: many
J gene: TRBJ2-7
V gene: TRBV29-1
CDR3 protein: CSVGGTGSYEQYF
CDR3 DNA: TGCAGCGTTGGAGGGACAGGTTCCTACGAGCAGTACTTC

D gene: .
clone size: .
J gene: TRBJ2-7
V gene: TRBV4-2
CDR3 protein: CASSQVGSGYEQYF
CDR3 DNA: TGTGCCAGCAGCCAAGTAGGGAGCGGCTACGAGCAGTACTTC

D gene: .
clone size: few
J gene: TRBJ2-5
V gene: TRBV7-9
CDR3 protein: CASSLVGQIQETQYF
CDR3 DNA: TGTGCCAGCAGCTTAGTAGGCCAGATTCAAGAGACCCAGTACTTC

D gene: TRBD1
clone size: many
J gene: TRBJ2-4
V gene: TRBV2
CDR3 protein: CASRGTAKNIQYF
CDR3 DNA: TGTGCCAGCAGAGGGACAGCGAAAAACATTCAGTACTTC

D gene: .
clone size: few
J gene: TRBJ1-1
V gene: TRBV20-1
CDR3 protein: CSAVPSTVNTEAFF
CDR3 DNA: TGCAGTGCTGTCCCTTCGACCGTCAACACTGAAGCTTTCTTT

D gene: TRBD1
clone size: .
J gene: TRBJ1-1
V gene: TRBV5-6
CDR3 protein: CASSWGTVKNTEAFF
CDR3 DNA: TGTGCCAGCAGCTGGGGGACAGTAAAGAACACTGAAGCTTTCTTT

D gene: .
clone size: .
J gene: TRBJ2-3
V gene: TRBV7-6
CDR3 protein: CASSLVWFGPMVDTQYF
CDR3 DNA: TGTGCCAGCAGCTTAGTTTGGTTTGGGCCGATGGTGGATACGCAGTATTTT

D gene: .
clone size: .
J gene: TRBJ2-3
V gene: TRBV20-1
CDR3 protein: CSAPDVDAWTQYF
CDR3 DNA: TGCAGTGCTCCAGACGTTGACGCGTGGACGCAGTATTTT

D gene: .
clone size: .
J gene: TRBJ1-1
V gene: TRBV20-1
CDR3 protein: CSASVTPTMNTGAFF
CDR3 DNA: TGCAGTGCTAGTGTCACACCAACTATGAACACTGGAGCTTTCTTT

D gene: .
clone size: .
J gene: TRBJ2-2
V gene: TRBV18
CDR3 protein: CASSRGPLWGTGELFF
CDR3 DNA: TGTGCCAGCTCAAGAGGCCCATTATGGGGGACCGGGGAGCTGTTTTTT

D gene: TRBD1
clone size: .
J gene: TRBJ2-7
V gene: TRBV29-1
CDR3 protein: CSVEGDRGSYNEQYF
CDR3 DNA: TGCAGCGTTGAAGGGGACAGGGGCTCCTACAATGAGCAGTACTTC

D gene: TRBD2
clone size: .
J gene: TRBJ2-3
V gene: TRBV11-2
CDR3 protein: CASSSPGTSKTDTQYF
CDR3 DNA: TGTGCCAGCAGCTCACCCGGGACTAGCAAGACAGATACGCAGTATTTT

D gene: .
clone size: .
J gene: TRBJ2-5
V gene: TRBV28
CDR3 protein: CASSSQRLLRGAETQYF
CDR3 DNA: TGTGCCAGCAGTTCCCAGCGACTCCTCCGCGGGGCAGAGACCCAGTACTTC

D gene: TRBD1
clone size: .
J gene: TRBJ2-3
V gene: TRBV6-1
CDR3 protein: CASTRDSSTDTQYF
CDR3 DNA: TGTGCCAGCACTAGGGACAGTAGCACAGATACGCAGTATTTT

D gene: TRBD1
clone size: few
J gene: TRBJ2-1
V gene: TRBV20-1
CDR3 protein: CSARLRTGNLYNEQFF
CDR3 DNA: TGCAGTGCTAGACTCAGGACAGGAAACCTCTACAATGAGCAGTTCTTC

D gene: TRBD1
clone size: .
J gene: TRBJ2-7
V gene: TRBV20-1
CDR3 protein: CSASTDRVYGQYF
CDR3 DNA: TGCAGTGCTAGTACGGACAGGGTCTACGGGCAGTACTTC